The 27 T cell receptor beta chains below were found in one sample sequenced in a study of blood T cell repertoires in COVID-19 (dated by TCRdb to 2019 to 2021). Preparation of the library involved the immunoSEQ multiplex PCR assay. Sourced from immuneACCESS, this table was stored by TCRdb with only in-frame sequences that have V and J called. A share of the clones is absent; for the studies checked, an unresolved V gene accounts for under half, and the remainder has no known explanation. The sample table shows 350,000 to 500,000 clones, and nearly 90% are seen once. 1.2% to 1.5% of the sample rests with the top ten. Sequenced sample: PBMCs or T cells enriched from blood (not recorded which). These receptors originate from a woman aged 18-29 years who had been exposed to COVID-19.

Only a few counts were recorded for this clone. The chain employs TRBV7-2 and TRBJ2-6; no definite D call. V gave up 3 bases and J gave up 0 bases, with 6 bases separating them. The CDR3 is 15 amino acids. CDR1 is SGHTA and CDR2 is FQGNSA in the germline V gene. The CDR3 nucleotides are TGTGCCAGCAGCTTGATCAGCTCTGGGGCCAACGTCCTGACTTTC. The encoded protein is CASSLISSGANVLTF.

V is TRBV6-1 and J is TRBJ2-3; 12 bases line up with TRBD2. Trimming removed 0 bases from V and 6 bases from J; junction bases left unmatched: 7. CDR1 is MNHNS, CDR2 SASEGT, per germline. This CDR3 has 17 amino acids. The DNA of the CDR3 is TGTGCCAGCAGTGAAGCTCTAGCGGGGGGGGCCATGGATACGCAGTATTTT. Amino acids: CASSEALAGGAMDTQYF.

The chain is built from TRBV5-6 and TRBJ2-7; 7 bases fit TRBD2. The CDR3 loop spans 15 amino acids. Germline V gene lookup returns CDR1 SGHDT and CDR2 YYEEEE. V dropped 3 bases and J dropped 4; count of bases not matched to a gene: 10. For the CDR3, the DNA is TGTGCCAGCAGCTCATATCTGGGGGGGTGGTACGAGCAGTACTTC. It codes for CASSSYLGGWYEQYF.

This clone has a handful of counts. This chain connects TRBV3-1 (or the pseudogene TRBV3-2) to TRBJ2-5; D is undetermined. V gave up 6 bases and J gave up 1 base, with 9 bases separating them. There are 13 residues in the CDR3. Germline CDR1 LGHDT, CDR2 YNNKEL (reference sequence). The CDR3 bases are TGTGCCAGCAGTCGGAGCGTCCAAGAGACCCAGTACTTC. This encodes CASSRSVQETQYF.

This clone is a singleton in its sample. The genes are TRBV18 and TRBJ2-7; D might be TRBD2 (6 bases). CDR3 length equals 14 residues. V lost 4 bases to trimming and J lost 3 bases, with 13 bases between them. Germline V gives CDR1 KGHSH, CDR2 LQKENI. The CDR3 DNA follows: TGTGCCAGCTCACTCGGGACTGACAACTACGAGCAGTACTTC. Its translation: CASSLGTDNYEQYF.

The rearrangement joins TRBV30 to TRBJ2-7, with 11 bases matching TRBD1. Germline trimming cut 3 bases from V and 3 bases from J; bases unmatched to any gene: 1. Germline V gene lookup returns CDR1 GTSNPN and CDR2 SVGIG (reference sequence). This CDR3 has 13 amino acids. This CDR3 is CAWRDRGLYEQYF. The CDR3 nucleotides read TGTGCCTGGAGGGACAGGGGGCTCTACGAGCAGTACTTC.

V usage is TRBV5-5 and J usage is TRBJ1-3, with a weak D call TRBD1 (5 bases). Germline CDR1 is SGHKS and CDR2 is YYEKEE (reference sequence). The CDR3 is 14 amino acids. V shed 0 bases and J shed 9 bases, with 13 bases lying between them. This chain's CDR3 is CASSLAGGSATIYF. CDR3 DNA sequence: TGTGCCAGCAGCTTGGCCGGGGGATCTGCCACCATATATTTT.

Here the CDR3 reads CASSRTSGGGYYEQYF. CDR3 nucleotides: TGTGCCAGCAGCCGAACTTCCGGTGGGGGGTACTACGAGCAGTACTTC. The rearrangement uses TRBV3-1 (or the pseudogene TRBV3-2) and TRBJ2-7; a weak D match, TRBD2 (6 bases). Deletions cut 4 bases from V and 3 bases from J, with 19 bases between. Germline V lookup: CDR1 LGHDT, CDR2 YNNKEL (reference sequence). This CDR3 comprises 16 residues.

This clone was seen only once. V usage is TRBV5-1 and J usage is TRBJ1-1; no reliable D call. Germline CDR1 and CDR2: SGHRS and YFSETQ. The CDR3 is made up of 15 amino acids. V lost 5 bases and J 3 bases, leaving 17 bases between the germline ends. In DNA, the CDR3 is TGCGCCAGCAGGGCAGGAAAAATGGGCGACACTGAAGCTTTCTTT. It is translated as CASRAGKMGDTEAFF.

The V call is TRBV27, the J call TRBJ2-1; 14 bases map to TRBD2. The germline gives CDR1 MNHEY, CDR2 SMNVEV (reference sequence). V lost 6 bases, J lost 3 bases, and 4 bases stayed unmatched. The CDR3 extends over 16 amino acids. The CDR3 region is CASSPGLAGGYNEQFF. CDR3 DNA sequence: TGTGCCAGCAGCCCCGGACTAGCGGGGGGCTACAATGAGCAGTTCTTC.

This chain links TRBV6-5 with TRBJ2-7, with D tentatively TRBD2 (5 bases). V lost 5 bases, J lost 5 bases, and 16 bases lay in between. The germline V gene encodes CDR1 MNHEY and CDR2 SVGAGI. The CDR3 has 14 amino acids. In DNA form, the CDR3 reads TGTGCCAGCAGTCCCAGAACGGATAGCGACGAGCAGTACTTC. Amino acid sequence: CASSPRTDSDEQYF.

The rearrangement uses TRBV28 and TRBJ2-3; D possibly corresponds to TRBD2 (6 bases). Germline CDR1 reads MDHEN; CDR2 reads SYDVKM. The CDR3 is 15 residues long. Trimming took 5 bases from V and 10 from J, leaving 22 bases between them. The CDR3 coding sequence is TGTGCCAGCAGTAGCGTCCTAGCGACGCAAGTGGCGCAGTATTTT. It codes for CASSSVLATQVAQYF.

V and J are TRBV5-1 and TRBJ2-1; D is ambiguous. The germline V gene has CDR1 SGHRS and CDR2 YFSETQ. The CDR3 is 13 residues long. Trimming cost V 4 bases and J 5 bases, with 10 bases left between them. CDR3 nucleotides: TGCGCCAGCAGCGAAACAAACGACAATGAGCAGTTCTTC. As protein: CASSETNDNEQFF.

The V call is TRBV29-1, the J call TRBJ2-1, with 8 bases that match TRBD2. The length of the CDR3 is 13 residues. V was clipped by 7 bases and J by 2 bases; unmatched bases: 4. CDR1 SQVTM and CDR2 ANQGSEA come from the germline V gene. This CDR3 reads CSAKREPYNEQFF. The CDR3 DNA sequence: TGCAGCGCCAAGCGGGAGCCCTACAATGAGCAGTTCTTC.

The genes are TRBV5-6 and TRBJ2-2; D is uncertain. CDR3 length equals 13 residues. The V end lost 0 bases, the J end lost 7 bases, and 7 bases lay between the germline ends. Per the germline V gene, CDR1 is SGHDT and CDR2 is YYEEEE. CDR3 DNA sequence: TGTGCCAGCAGCTTGGTGGGCTACGGGGAGCTGTTTTTT. Its translation: CASSLVGYGELFF. The whole variable domain, filled in from reference TRBV5-6 and TRBJ2-2, reads DAGVTQSPTHLIKTRGQQVTLRCSPKSGHDTVSWYQQALGQGPQFIFQYYEEEERQRGNFPDRFSGHQFPNYSSELNVNALLLGDSALYLCASSLVGYGELFFGEGSRLTVL.

The chain carries TRBV5-4 and TRBJ2-3; unclear D gene. CDR3 size: 14 residues. CDR1 is SGHNT, CDR2 YYREEE, per germline (reference sequence). Trimming pared 5 bases from V and 1 base from J, leaving 11 bases between. In DNA, the CDR3 is TGTGCCAGCAGGCTATGGTCCGGCACAGATACGCAGTATTTT. Encoded protein: CASRLWSGTDTQYF.

This clone showed up just a few times. This sequence joins TRBV6-6 and TRBJ1-3; TRBD1 matches 9 bases. The CDR3 is 14 residues long. The germline gives CDR1 MNHNY, CDR2 SVGAGI (reference sequence). V trimming: 6 bases; J trimming: 2 bases; junction bases outside the gene matches: 2. The CDR3 nucleotides are TGTGCCAGCAGACAGGGGGCTACTGGAAACACCATATATTTT. Translated, it gives CASRQGATGNTIYF.

V is TRBV5-6 and J is TRBJ2-7; the match to TRBD2 covers 10 bases. The CDR3 covers 16 residues. V gave up 2 bases and J gave up 0 bases; unmatched junction bases: 5. Germline CDR1 SGHDT, CDR2 YYEEEE. The CDR3 is CASSFSTSGPSYEQYF. The CDR3 DNA reads as TGTGCCAGCAGCTTTTCGACTAGCGGGCCCTCCTACGAGCAGTACTTC.

This clone was seen a few times. The V and J genes are TRBV11-2 and TRBJ2-1; D gene uncertain. The CDR3 is 15 amino acids. Per germline, CDR1 SGHAT and CDR2 FQNNGV. Trimming took off 1 base at V and 5 bases at J, with 12 bases between the two ends. DNA of the CDR3: TGTGCCAGCAGCTTAGGATACTACCTAAACAATGAGCAGTTCTTC. Amino acid sequence: CASSLGYYLNNEQFF.

The V gene is TRBV6-5, the J gene TRBJ2-1, with 9 bases matching TRBD1. Germline V lookup: CDR1 MNHEY, CDR2 SVGAGI. This CDR3 region has 16 residues. The V segment lost 0 bases and the J segment 4 bases; nucleotides outside the gene matches: 4. The CDR3 loop is CASSYSVQGAYNEQFF. CDR3 in DNA: TGTGCCAGCAGTTACTCGGTACAGGGGGCTTACAATGAGCAGTTCTTC.

The J gene is TRBJ1-4, the V gene TRBV6-5; D is unclear. Looked up from germline, CDR1 is MNHEY and CDR2 is SVGAGI. The V gene lost 0 bases and the J gene lost 6 bases, with 11 bases spanning the gap. CDR3 size: 15 residues. The CDR3 loop is CASSYSLRDHEKLFF. CDR3 DNA: TGTGCCAGCAGTTACTCGCTCCGGGATCATGAAAAACTGTTTTTT.

J is TRBJ2-1 and V is TRBV10-1; 11 bases are shared with TRBD2. V dropped 2 bases and J dropped 9; count of bases not matched to a gene: 3. The CDR3 length is 14 residues. Per the germline V gene, CDR1 is WNHNN and CDR2 is SYGVQD (reference sequence). The CDR3 reads CASSELAGGGEQFF. As DNA, the CDR3 is TGCGCCAGCAGTGAGCTAGCGGGAGGCGGTGAGCAGTTCTTC.

This rearrangement joins TRBV25-1 to TRBJ1-2, with TRBD1 identical over 10 bases. V lost 4 bases, J lost 1 base, and 9 bases stayed unmatched. This CDR3 spans 17 amino acids. Germline V gene lookup returns CDR1 MGHDK and CDR2 SYGVNS. The CDR3 region has the DNA TGTGCCAGCAGTGTCTCCGGGACAGGGGAACATAACTATGGCTACACCTTC. It codes for CASSVSGTGEHNYGYTF.

The chain links TRBV24-1 to TRBJ1-4, with a tentative D call TRBD1 (6 bases). Deletions cut 2 bases from V and 0 bases from J, with 6 bases between. Germline V gives CDR1 KGHDR, CDR2 SFDVKD. The CDR3 runs to 15 residues. In DNA form, the CDR3 reads TGTGCCACCAGTGATTCAGGGGCAACTAATGAAAAACTGTTTTTT. Its protein product is CATSDSGATNEKLFF.

V usage is TRBV19 and J usage is TRBJ2-7; tentatively, D is TRBD2 (5 bases). The CDR3 covers 15 residues. Germline CDR1 and CDR2: LNHDA and SQIVND (reference sequence). The ends were cut back, 5 bases at V and 3 bases at J, with 17 bases in the middle. CDR3 coding DNA: TGTGCCAGTAGTGAGGCGGGCAGTGGAGGCTACGAGCAGTACTTC. Its protein is CASSEAGSGGYEQYF.

The gene calls are TRBV2 and TRBJ1-2; D is perhaps TRBD1 (5 bases). The CDR3 contains 13 residues. Germline loops: CDR1 SNHLY, CDR2 FYNNEI. V dropped 7 bases and J dropped 4 bases, with 13 bases sitting between them. The CDR3: CASKTGVGYGYTF. The CDR3 DNA sequence: TGTGCCAGCAAAACAGGCGTGGGCTATGGCTACACCTTC.

This clone has a single count. The chain employs TRBV27 and TRBJ2-7; TRBD1 agrees at 7 bases. V trimming: 6 bases; J trimming: 4 bases; junction bases outside the gene matches: 0. The germline gives CDR1 MNHEY, CDR2 SMNVEV (reference sequence). The CDR3 totals 11 residues. The DNA for the CDR3 is TGTGCCAGCAGGGACAGGTACGAGCAGTACTTC. Amino acids: CASRDRYEQYF.